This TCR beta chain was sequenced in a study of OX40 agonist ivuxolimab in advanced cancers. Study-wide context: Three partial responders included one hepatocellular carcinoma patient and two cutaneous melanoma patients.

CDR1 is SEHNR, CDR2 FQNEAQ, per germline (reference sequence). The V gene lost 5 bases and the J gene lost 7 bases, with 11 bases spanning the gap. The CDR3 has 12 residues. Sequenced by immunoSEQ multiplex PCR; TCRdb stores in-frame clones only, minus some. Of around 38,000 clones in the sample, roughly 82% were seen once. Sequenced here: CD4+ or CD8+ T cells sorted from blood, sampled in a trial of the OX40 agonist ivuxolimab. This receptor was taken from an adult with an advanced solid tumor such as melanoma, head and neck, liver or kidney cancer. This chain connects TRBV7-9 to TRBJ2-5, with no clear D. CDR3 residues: CASSPETGTQYF. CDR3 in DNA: TGTGCCAGCAGCCCCGAGACCGGGACCCAGTACTTC.